This record concerns one T cell receptor (beta chain) sequence. The sample belongs to a study of blood T cell repertoires in COVID-19. In assigning cohorts, the study relied on participant-reported clinical history. Recovered Cohort 3 donors showed two negative PCRs, clearance, or symptom resolution. Sequenced by immunoSEQ multiplex PCR; TCRdb stores in-frame clones only, minus some. In the table there are around 200,000 clones, around 90% of which are singletons. The sequence derives from a man aged 25 to 45 who had recovered from COVID-19. What was sequenced was PBMCs or T cells enriched from blood (not recorded which).

The CDR3 bases are TGTGCCATCAGTGAAGGGGCTAGCGGGGTCTCCTACGAGCAGTACTTC. Its protein product is CAISEGASGVSYEQYF. The chain has TRBV10-3 and TRBJ2-7; 9 bases line up with TRBD2. This CDR3 has 16 residues. V was clipped by 3 bases and J by 0 bases; unmatched bases: 6. Germline V gene lookup returns CDR1 ENHRY and CDR2 SYGVKD.